This T cell receptor beta chain was sequenced during a study of T-cell reconstitution after alpha-beta-depleted transplantation in children. Researchers prepared the TCRbeta library using unique molecular identifiers, the study reports. TCRdb called the PCR reads again in MiXCR, with one record for every CDR3 protein. Here the sample spans about 16,000 distinct CDR3 sequences, roughly 7.8% being singletons. Findings and caveats of the study: T-cell counts and diversity were attributed mostly to newly produced T cells one year after transplant. Elevated TCRbeta diversity at day 60 was traced, in some patients, to surviving recipient T cells and thymic progenitors. Reported findings indicate that, about two months after transplant, alpha-beta T cells came from several hundred expanded clones, which were derived from non-depleted graft cells.

Germline-derived CDR1 and CDR2 are SGHRS and YFSETQ. The CDR3 is 20 residues long. With V trimmed by 4 bases and J by 6 bases, 20 bases remained unmatched. To note about this clonotype: Its specificity is unknown.

J is TRBJ2-3 and V is TRBV5-1, with 13 bases aligning to TRBD2. The sample consisted of PBMCs, mostly from graft donor cells, taken 60 days after TCRalphabeta/CD19-depleted stem cell transplant. The TCR comes from a boy younger than two who had a stem cell transplant for Wiskott-Aldrich syndrome, so the T cells may come from the graft donor. CDR3 sequence: CASSRPQGLAGTYISDTQYF. As DNA, the CDR3 is TGCGCCAGCAGCCGCCCCCAGGGACTAGCGGGAACGTACATTTCGGATACGCAGTATTTT.